Listed below are T cell receptor beta chains from one sample, sequenced in a study of T cell clones after liver transplantation. Method: immunoSEQ multiplex PCR; TCRdb's copy keeps in-frame clones and lacks some. The sample includes 65,000 to 80,000 clones, approximately 80% of them seen just once. The sample consisted of CD4+ T cells from blood, taken before liver transplant. These receptors were taken from a human donor who received a liver transplant. CDR3s include the opening cysteine and the closing phenylalanine or tryptophan. Fields, in order: CDR3 length, D gene, V gene, clone size, J gene, CDR3 DNA, CDR3 protein. A D gene is named only where the DNA matches it firmly. The size of a clone is reported for some rows only, either as once, few or many, or as a class for expanded clones.

length: 12; D: NA; V: TRBV6-5; size: NA; J: TRBJ2-2; DNA: TGTGCCAGCAGTTCACCCTCGGGGGAGCTGTTTTTT; CDR3: CASSSPSGELFF
length: 15; D: NA; V: TRBV7-2; size: NA; J: TRBJ1-3; DNA: TGTGCCAGCAGCTCCCCCAGGCGCTCTGGAAACACCATATATTTT; CDR3: CASSSPRRSGNTIYF
length: 15; D: TRBD2; V: TRBV19; size: NA; J: TRBJ2-7; DNA: TGTGCCAGTAGTATCCGACTAGCGGGAACCTACGAGCAGTACTTC; CDR3: CASSIRLAGTYEQYF
length: 13; D: NA; V: TRBV25-1; size: NA; J: TRBJ1-1; DNA: TGTGCCAGCAGGGACAGCATGAACACTGAAGCTTTCTTT; CDR3: CASRDSMNTEAFF
length: 15; D: TRBD1; V: TRBV2; size: NA; J: TRBJ1-2; DNA: TGTGCCAGCAGTGCCCAGTCCGGGACAGGGGGGGCGGGCACCTTC; CDR3: CASSAQSGTGGAGTF
length: 13; D: NA; V: TRBV30; size: NA; J: TRBJ2-7; DNA: TGTGCCTGGAGTGTTGAGGGGATAGGTCGGCAGTACTTC; CDR3: CAWSVEGIGRQYF
length: 15; D: TRBD2; V: TRBV5-1; size: NA; J: TRBJ2-7; DNA: TGCGCCAGCAGCTTAAAACTAGCGGGAGAGGACGAGCAGTACTTC; CDR3: CASSLKLAGEDEQYF
length: 15; D: NA; V: TRBV18; size: NA; J: TRBJ2-2; DNA: TGTGCCAGCTCACCCCCCCTGCGGGGCACCGGGGAGCTGTTTTTT; CDR3: CASSPPLRGTGELFF
length: 13; D: TRBD2; V: TRBV7-6; size: few; J: TRBJ2-7; DNA: TGTGCCAGCAGCTACAAAGCGGGGGACGAGCAGTACTTC; CDR3: CASSYKAGDEQYF
length: 14; D: TRBD2; V: TRBV6-6; size: NA; J: TRBJ2-7; DNA: TGTGCCAGCAGACGGGACTACAGCTCCTACGAGCAGTACTTC; CDR3: CASRRDYSSYEQYF
length: 17; D: TRBD2; V: TRBV28; size: NA; J: TRBJ2-3; DNA: TGTGCCAGCAGTTTATGGGATCTAGCGGGAGGGCCAGATACGCAGTATTTT; CDR3: CASSLWDLAGGPDTQYF
length: 16; D: TRBD1; V: TRBV4-3; size: NA; J: TRBJ2-7; DNA: TGCGCCAGCAGCCAAGCGACTTCGACAGGGGCCTACGAGCAGTACTTC; CDR3: CASSQATSTGAYEQYF
length: 13; D: NA; V: TRBV4-2; size: few; J: TRBJ1-1; DNA: TGTGCCAGCAGCAACAGGCTGAACACTGAAGCTTTCTTT; CDR3: CASSNRLNTEAFF
length: 11; D: NA; V: TRBV5-6; size: NA; J: TRBJ1-1; DNA: TGTGCCAGCAGCTTGGGAGGGTTGGCTTTCTTT; CDR3: CASSLGGLAFF
length: 14; D: NA; V: TRBV5-1; size: few; J: TRBJ2-3; DNA: TGCGCCAGCAGCCCCGGGACTCTCAAAGATACGCAGTATTTT; CDR3: CASSPGTLKDTQYF
length: 12; D: TRBD1; V: TRBV28; size: NA; J: TRBJ2-1; DNA: TGTGCTGAGGGGACAGGGTTATATGAGCAGTTCTTC; CDR3: CAEGTGLYEQFF
length: 12; D: NA; V: TRBV19; size: NA; J: TRBJ2-2; DNA: TGTGCCAGTAGGGTTTACACCGGGGAGCTGTTTTTT; CDR3: CASRVYTGELFF
length: 15; D: NA; V: TRBV4-3; size: NA; J: TRBJ1-1; DNA: TGCGCCAGCAGCCATTGGGGACGTGATCGCACTGAAGCTTTCTTT; CDR3: CASSHWGRDRTEAFF
length: 17; D: TRBD2; V: TRBV19; size: NA; J: TRBJ2-1; DNA: TGTGCCAGTAGACTCCCGGGACTAGCGGGAGGGCGCAGTGAGCAGTTCTTC; CDR3: CASRLPGLAGGRSEQFF
length: 13; D: NA; V: TRBV30; size: once; J: TRBJ1-5; DNA: TGTGCCTGGAGTTTGAGGAGCAATCAGCCCCAGCATTTT; CDR3: CAWSLRSNQPQHF
length: 15; D: NA; V: TRBV5-1; size: few; J: TRBJ1-2; DNA: TGCGCCAGCAGCTCGGGAGGGCCAGGAGTTTATGGCTACACCTTC; CDR3: CASSSGGPGVYGYTF
length: 15; D: NA; V: TRBV5-1; size: NA; J: TRBJ1-3; DNA: TGCGCCAGCAGCTTGTGGGGGGGATCTGGAAACACCATATATTTT; CDR3: CASSLWGGSGNTIYF
length: 14; D: TRBD2; V: TRBV7-3; size: few; J: TRBJ2-7; DNA: TGTGCCAGCAGGACTAGCGGGAGTTCACGGGAGCAGTACTTC; CDR3: CASRTSGSSREQYF
length: 15; D: NA; V: TRBV9; size: NA; J: TRBJ2-3; DNA: TGTGCCAGCAGCGTAGTCGCGGGCAGCACAGATACGCAGTATTTT; CDR3: CASSVVAGSTDTQYF
length: 14; D: NA; V: TRBV7-2; size: few; J: TRBJ2-7; DNA: TGTGCCAGCAGCTTAGCGGACAGCGACTACGAGCAGTACTTC; CDR3: CASSLADSDYEQYF
length: 12; D: NA; V: TRBV6-1; size: NA; J: TRBJ1-2; DNA: TGTGCCAGCACCACTGATAACTATGGCTACACCTTC; CDR3: CASTTDNYGYTF
length: 14; D: NA; V: TRBV19; size: once; J: TRBJ1-2; DNA: TGTGCCAGTAGTACCCCCCGGGGATCCTATGGCTACACCTTC; CDR3: CASSTPRGSYGYTF
length: 14; D: NA; V: TRBV5-1; size: NA; J: TRBJ2-2; DNA: TGCGCCAGCAGCTTGCGGCAAAACACCGGGGAGCTGTTTTTT; CDR3: CASSLRQNTGELFF
length: 16; D: NA; V: TRBV28; size: NA; J: TRBJ2-5; DNA: TGTGCCAGCAGTTTAGGTCGACCCCTCATTCAAGAGACCCAGTACTTC; CDR3: CASSLGRPLIQETQYF
length: 15; D: NA; V: TRBV5-1; size: NA; J: TRBJ1-2; DNA: TGCGCCAGCAGCCCCGCTCTGGACAGTGCCTATGGCTACACCTTC; CDR3: CASSPALDSAYGYTF